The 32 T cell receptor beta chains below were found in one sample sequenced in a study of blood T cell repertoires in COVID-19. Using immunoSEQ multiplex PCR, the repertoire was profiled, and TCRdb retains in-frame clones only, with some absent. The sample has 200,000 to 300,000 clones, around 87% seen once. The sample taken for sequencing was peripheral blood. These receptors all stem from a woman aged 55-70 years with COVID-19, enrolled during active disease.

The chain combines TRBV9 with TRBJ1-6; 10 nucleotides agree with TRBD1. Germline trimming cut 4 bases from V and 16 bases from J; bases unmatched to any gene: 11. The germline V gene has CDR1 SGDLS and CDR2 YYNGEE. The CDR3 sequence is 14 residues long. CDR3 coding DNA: TGTGCCAGCAGCCCGGAACTGGACAGGGGGTTGCTCCACTTT. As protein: CASSPELDRGLLHF.

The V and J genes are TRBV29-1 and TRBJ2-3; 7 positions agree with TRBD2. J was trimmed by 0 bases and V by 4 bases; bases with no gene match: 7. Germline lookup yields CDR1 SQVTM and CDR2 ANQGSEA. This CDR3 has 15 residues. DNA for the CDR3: TGCAGCGTTGTCCGGCTAGCGGCAAGCACAGATACGCAGTATTTT. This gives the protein CSVVRLAASTDTQYF.

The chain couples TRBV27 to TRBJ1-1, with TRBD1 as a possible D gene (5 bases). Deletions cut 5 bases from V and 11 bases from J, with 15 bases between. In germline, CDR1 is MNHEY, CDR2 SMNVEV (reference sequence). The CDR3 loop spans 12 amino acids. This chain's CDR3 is CASSTLGGEAFF. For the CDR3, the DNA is TGTGCCAGCAGTACACTGGGGGGGGAGGCTTTCTTT.

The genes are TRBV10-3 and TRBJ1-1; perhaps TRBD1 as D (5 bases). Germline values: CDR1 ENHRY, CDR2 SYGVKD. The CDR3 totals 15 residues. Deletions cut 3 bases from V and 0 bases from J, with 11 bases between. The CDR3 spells CAISDTRQMNTEAFF. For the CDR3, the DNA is TGTGCCATCAGTGATACTCGACAGATGAACACTGAAGCTTTCTTT.

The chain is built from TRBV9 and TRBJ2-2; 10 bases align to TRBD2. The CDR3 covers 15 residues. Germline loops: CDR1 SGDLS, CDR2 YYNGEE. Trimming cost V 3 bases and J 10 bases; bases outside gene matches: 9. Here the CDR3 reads CASSGHPGLATELFF. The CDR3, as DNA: TGTGCCAGCAGCGGACACCCGGGACTAGCGACGGAGCTGTTTTTT.

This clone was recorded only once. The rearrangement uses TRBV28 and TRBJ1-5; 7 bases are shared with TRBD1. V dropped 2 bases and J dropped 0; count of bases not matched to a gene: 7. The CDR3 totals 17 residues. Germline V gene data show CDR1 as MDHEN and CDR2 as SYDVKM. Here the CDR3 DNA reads TGTGCCAGCAGTTTAGGCGGACAGGTAATTAGCAATCAGCCCCAGCATTTT. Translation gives CASSLGGQVISNQPQHF.

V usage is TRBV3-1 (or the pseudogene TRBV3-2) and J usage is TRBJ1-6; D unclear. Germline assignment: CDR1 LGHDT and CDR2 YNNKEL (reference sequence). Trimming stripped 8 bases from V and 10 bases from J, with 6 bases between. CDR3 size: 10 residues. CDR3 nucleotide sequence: TGTGCCAGCGGCGGGTCACCCCTCCACTTT. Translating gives CASGGSPLHF.

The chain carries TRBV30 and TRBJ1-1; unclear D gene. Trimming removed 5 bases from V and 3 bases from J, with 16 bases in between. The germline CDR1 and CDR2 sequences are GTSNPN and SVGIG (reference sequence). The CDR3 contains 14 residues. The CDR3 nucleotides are TGTGCCTGGCGGGGTGGGAGGGTGGACACTGAAGCTTTCTTT. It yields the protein CAWRGGRVDTEAFF.

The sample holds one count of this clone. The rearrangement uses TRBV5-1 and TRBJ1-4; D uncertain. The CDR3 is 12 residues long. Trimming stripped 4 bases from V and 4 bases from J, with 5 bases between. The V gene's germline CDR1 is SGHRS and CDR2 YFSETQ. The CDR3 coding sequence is TGCGCCAGCAGCAACAGTAATGAAAAACTGTTTTTT. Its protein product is CASSNSNEKLFF.

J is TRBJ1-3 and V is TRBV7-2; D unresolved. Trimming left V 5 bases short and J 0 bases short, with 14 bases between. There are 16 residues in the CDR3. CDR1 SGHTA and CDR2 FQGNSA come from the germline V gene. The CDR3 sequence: CASSKAGAISGNTIYF. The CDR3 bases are TGTGCCAGCAGCAAGGCGGGAGCTATCTCTGGAAACACCATATATTTT.

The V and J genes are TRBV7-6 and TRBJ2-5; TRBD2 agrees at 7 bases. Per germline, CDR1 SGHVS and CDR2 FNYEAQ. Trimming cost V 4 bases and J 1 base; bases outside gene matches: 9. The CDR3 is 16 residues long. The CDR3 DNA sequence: TGTGCCAGCAGCTCCCGACTAGCACCAGCCCAAGAGACCCAGTACTTC. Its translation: CASSSRLAPAQETQYF.

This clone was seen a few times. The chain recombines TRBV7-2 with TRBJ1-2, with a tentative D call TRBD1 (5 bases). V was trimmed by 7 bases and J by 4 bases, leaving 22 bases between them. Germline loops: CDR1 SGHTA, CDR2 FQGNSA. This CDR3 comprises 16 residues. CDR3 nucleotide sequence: TGTGCCAGCACCGCAGGGATAGGGTCTTCCCTCTATGGCTACACCTTC. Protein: CASTAGIGSSLYGYTF.

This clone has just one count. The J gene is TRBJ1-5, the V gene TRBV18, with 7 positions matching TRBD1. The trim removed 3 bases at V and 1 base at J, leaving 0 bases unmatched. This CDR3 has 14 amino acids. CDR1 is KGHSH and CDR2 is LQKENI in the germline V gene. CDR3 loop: CASSPGQSNQPQHF. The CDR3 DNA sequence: TGTGCCAGCTCACCGGGACAGAGCAATCAGCCCCAGCATTTT.

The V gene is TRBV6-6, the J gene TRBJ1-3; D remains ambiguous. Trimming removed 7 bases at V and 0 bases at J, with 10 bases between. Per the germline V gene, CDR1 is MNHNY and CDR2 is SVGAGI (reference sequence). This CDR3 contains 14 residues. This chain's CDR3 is CASKEAHSGNTIYF. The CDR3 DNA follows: TGTGCCAGCAAAGAGGCTCACTCTGGAAACACCATATATTTT.

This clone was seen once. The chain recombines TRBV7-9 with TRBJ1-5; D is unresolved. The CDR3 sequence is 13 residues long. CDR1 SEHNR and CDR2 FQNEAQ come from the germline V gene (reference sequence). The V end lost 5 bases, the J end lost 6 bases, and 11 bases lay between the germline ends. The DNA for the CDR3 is TGTGCCAGCAGCCCGCTAGGGAGTCAGCCCCAGCATTTT. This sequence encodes CASSPLGSQPQHF.

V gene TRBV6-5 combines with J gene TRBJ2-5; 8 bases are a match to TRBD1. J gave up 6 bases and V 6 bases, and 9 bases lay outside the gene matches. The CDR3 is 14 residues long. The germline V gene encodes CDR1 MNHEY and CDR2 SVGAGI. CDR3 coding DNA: TGTGCCAGCAGCAAAGGACAGGGCCGAAAGACCCAGTACTTC. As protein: CASSKGQGRKTQYF.

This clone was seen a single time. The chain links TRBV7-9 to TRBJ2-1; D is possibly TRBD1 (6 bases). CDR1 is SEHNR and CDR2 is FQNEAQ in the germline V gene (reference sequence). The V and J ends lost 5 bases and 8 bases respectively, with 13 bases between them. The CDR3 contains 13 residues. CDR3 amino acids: CASSPLYRDEQFF. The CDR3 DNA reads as TGTGCCAGCAGCCCCTTGTACAGGGATGAGCAGTTCTTC.

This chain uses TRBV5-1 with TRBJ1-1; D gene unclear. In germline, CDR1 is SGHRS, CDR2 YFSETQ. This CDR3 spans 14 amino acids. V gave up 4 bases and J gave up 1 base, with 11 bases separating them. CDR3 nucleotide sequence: TGCGCCAGCAGCCCAGGTACGGCGAACACTGAAGCTTTCTTT. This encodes CASSPGTANTEAFF.

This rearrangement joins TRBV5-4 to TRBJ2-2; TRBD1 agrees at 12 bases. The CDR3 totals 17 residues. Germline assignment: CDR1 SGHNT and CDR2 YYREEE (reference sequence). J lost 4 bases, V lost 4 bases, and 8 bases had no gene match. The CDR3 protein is CASSDGTGGAGTGELFF. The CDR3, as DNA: TGTGCCAGCAGCGACGGGACAGGGGGCGCGGGCACCGGGGAGCTGTTTTTT.

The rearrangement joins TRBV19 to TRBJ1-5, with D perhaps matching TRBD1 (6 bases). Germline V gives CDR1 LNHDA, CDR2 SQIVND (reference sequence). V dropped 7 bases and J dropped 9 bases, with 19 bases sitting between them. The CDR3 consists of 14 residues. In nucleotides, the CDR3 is TGTGCCAGTACAATCAGCCCAGGGGCAGGGCCCCAGCATTTT. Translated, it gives CASTISPGAGPQHF.

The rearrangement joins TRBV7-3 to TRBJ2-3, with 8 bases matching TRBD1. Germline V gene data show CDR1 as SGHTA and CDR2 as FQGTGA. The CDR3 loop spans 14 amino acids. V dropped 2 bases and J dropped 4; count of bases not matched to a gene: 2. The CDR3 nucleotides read TGTGCCAGCAGCTTACAGGGGGCGGCAGATACGCAGTATTTT. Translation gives CASSLQGAADTQYF.

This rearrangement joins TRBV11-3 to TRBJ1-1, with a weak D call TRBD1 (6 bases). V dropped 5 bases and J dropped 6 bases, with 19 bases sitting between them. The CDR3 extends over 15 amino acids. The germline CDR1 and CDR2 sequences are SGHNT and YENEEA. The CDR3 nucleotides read TGTGCCAGCAGCCAAGGGTGGACAGTCGCGGCTGAAGCTTTCTTT. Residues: CASSQGWTVAAEAFF.

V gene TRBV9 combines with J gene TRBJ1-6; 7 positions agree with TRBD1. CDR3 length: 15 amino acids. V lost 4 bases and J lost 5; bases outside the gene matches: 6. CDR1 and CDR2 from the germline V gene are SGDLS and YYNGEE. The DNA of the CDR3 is TGTGCCAGCAGCAAAGGGACAGCCGATAATTCACCCCTCCACTTT. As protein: CASSKGTADNSPLHF.

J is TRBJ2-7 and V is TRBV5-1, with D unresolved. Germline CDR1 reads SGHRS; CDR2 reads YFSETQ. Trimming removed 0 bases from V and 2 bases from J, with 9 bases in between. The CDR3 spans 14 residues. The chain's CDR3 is CASSLAPVTYEQYF. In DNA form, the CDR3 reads TGCGCCAGCAGCTTGGCCCCGGTTACCTACGAGCAGTACTTC.

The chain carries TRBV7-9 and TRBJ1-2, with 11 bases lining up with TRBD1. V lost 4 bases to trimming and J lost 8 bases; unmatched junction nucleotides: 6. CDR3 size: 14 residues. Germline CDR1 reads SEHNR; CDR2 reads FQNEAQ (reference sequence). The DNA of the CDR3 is TGTGCCAGCAGCTCCGGGACAGGGGGTACAGGCTACACCTTC. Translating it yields CASSSGTGGTGYTF.

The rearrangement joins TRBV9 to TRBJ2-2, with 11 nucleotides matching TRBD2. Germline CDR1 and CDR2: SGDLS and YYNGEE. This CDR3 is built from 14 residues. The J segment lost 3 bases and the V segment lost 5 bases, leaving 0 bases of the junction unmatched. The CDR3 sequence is CASRLAGDTGELFF. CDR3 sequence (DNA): TGTGCCAGCAGACTAGCGGGAGACACCGGGGAGCTGTTTTTT.

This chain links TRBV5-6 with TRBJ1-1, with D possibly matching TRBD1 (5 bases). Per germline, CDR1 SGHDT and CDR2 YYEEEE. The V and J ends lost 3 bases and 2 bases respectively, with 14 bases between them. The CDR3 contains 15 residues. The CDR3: CASSSRQITNTEAFF. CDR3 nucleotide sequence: TGTGCCAGCAGCTCACGACAGATTACTAACACTGAAGCTTTCTTT.

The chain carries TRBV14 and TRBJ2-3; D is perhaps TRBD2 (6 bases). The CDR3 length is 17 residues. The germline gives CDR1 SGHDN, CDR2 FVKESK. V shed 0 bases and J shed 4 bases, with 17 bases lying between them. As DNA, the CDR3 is TGTGCCAGCAGCCAAGAGTTCGGGATAGGCGGGGCAGATACGCAGTATTTT. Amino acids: CASSQEFGIGGADTQYF.

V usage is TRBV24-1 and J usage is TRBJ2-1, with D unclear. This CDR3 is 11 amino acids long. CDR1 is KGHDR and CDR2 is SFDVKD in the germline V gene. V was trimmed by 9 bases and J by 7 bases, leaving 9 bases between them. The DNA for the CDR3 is TGTGCCACCGGTAGCTTGAATGAGCAGTTCTTC. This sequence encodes CATGSLNEQFF.

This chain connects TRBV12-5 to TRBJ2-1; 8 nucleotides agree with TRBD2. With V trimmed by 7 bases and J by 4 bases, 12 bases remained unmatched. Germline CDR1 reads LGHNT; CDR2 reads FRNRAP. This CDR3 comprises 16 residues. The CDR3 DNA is TGTGCTAGTGCCCCGGGACTAGAATACATATACAATGAGCAGTTCTTC. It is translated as CASAPGLEYIYNEQFF.

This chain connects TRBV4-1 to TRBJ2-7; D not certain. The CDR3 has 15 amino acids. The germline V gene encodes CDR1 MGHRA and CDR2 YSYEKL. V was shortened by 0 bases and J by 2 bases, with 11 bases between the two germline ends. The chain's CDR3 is CASSQDGVRTYEQYF. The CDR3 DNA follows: TGCGCCAGCAGCCAAGATGGAGTAAGAACCTACGAGCAGTACTTC.

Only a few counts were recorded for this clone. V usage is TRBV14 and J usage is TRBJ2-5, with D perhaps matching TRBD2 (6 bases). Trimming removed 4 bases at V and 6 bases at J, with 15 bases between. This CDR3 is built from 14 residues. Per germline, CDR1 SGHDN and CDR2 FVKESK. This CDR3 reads CASSLASTRKTQYF. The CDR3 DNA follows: TGTGCCAGCAGCCTAGCCTCGACTAGGAAGACCCAGTACTTC.